Listed below are T cell receptor beta chains from one sample, sequenced in a study of post-analysis software for immune sequencing data. TCRdb passed the PCR reads through MiXCR, listing each CDR3 protein once. The table includes roughly 730,000 distinct CDR3 sequences, about 32% detected once. The sample was blood. These receptors all stem from a girl aged 5-17 years with multiple sclerosis. Both conserved end residues are part of each CDR3. The order of the fields is clone size, D gene, J gene, V gene, CDR3 DNA, CDR3 protein. A D gene is named only where the DNA matches it firmly. The size field is filled for only some rows; it gives once, few, many or a size class.

once | NA | TRBJ1-5 | TRBV28 | TGTGCCAGCAGTTTCCCCCTACTTTCCGGGGCCCAGCCCCAGCATTTT | CASSFPLLSGAQPQHF
many | NA | TRBJ2-7 | TRBV10-3 | TGTGCCATCAGTGAAGTCCACGAGCAGTACTTC | CAISEVHEQYF
NA | TRBD1 | TRBJ2-5 | TRBV6-6 | TGTGCCAGCAGTCCCATCCCAGGGGGATCAGTGACCCAGTACTTC | CASSPIPGGSVTQYF
NA | NA | TRBJ2-1 | TRBV7-9 | TGTGCCAGCAGCTTAGTTGGCCGGGCAGGGACCTACAATGAGCAGTTCTTC | CASSLVGRAGTYNEQFF
few | NA | TRBJ2-7 | TRBV19 | TGTGCCAGTAGTATAGTTTGGGGGAACGAGCAGTACTTC | CASSIVWGNEQYF
NA | NA | TRBJ2-3 | TRBV7-8 | TGTGCCAGCAGCCGCCGCTTCACAGATACGCAGTATTTT | CASSRRFTDTQYF
NA | NA | TRBJ2-3 | TRBV7-2 | TGTGCCAGCAGCTTATTGGGAGGTACAGGAATGGATACGCAGTATTTT | CASSLLGGTGMDTQYF
NA | NA | TRBJ2-7 | TRBV25-1 | TGTGCCAGCAGTGAGGGCGGGACCTACTCCTACGAGCAGTACTTC | CASSEGGTYSYEQYF
NA | NA | TRBJ1-5 | TRBV28 | TGTGCCAGCAACCCGCTCTACTCCCGGGCGACCAATCAGCCCCAGCATTTT | CASNPLYSRATNQPQHF
NA | NA | TRBJ2-6 | TRBV25-1 | TGTGCCAGCAGTTCAGGGTGGTCTGGGGCCAACGTCCTGACTTTC | CASSSGWSGANVLTF
few | NA | TRBJ2-5 | TRBV20-1 | TGCAGTGCTTCCGGACTGGGGGAGACCCAGTACTTC | CSASGLGETQYF
NA | NA | TRBJ2-7 | TRBV28 | TGTGCCAGCACCCGTTACAATGAGCAGTACTTC | CASTRYNEQYF
few | NA | TRBJ2-3 | TRBV20-1 | TGCAGTGCTTCCTTACTCGCGAAAGATACGCAGTATTTT | CSASLLAKDTQYF
few | NA | TRBJ1-1 | TRBV7-2 | TGTGCCAGCAGCTTACAGTGGTACACTGAAGCTTTCTTT | CASSLQWYTEAFF
NA | TRBD1 | TRBJ2-1 | TRBV7-9 | TGTGCCAGCAGCTCCCCCGGGACAGGGTCCCTCCCCTACAATGAGCAGTTCTTC | CASSSPGTGSLPYNEQFF
few | TRBD2 | TRBJ2-7 | TRBV7-9 | TGTGCCAGCAGCTCACGACGGGAGGGAGGTTTCTACGAGCAGTACTTC | CASSSRREGGFYEQYF
NA | NA | TRBJ1-1 | TRBV12-5 | TGTGCTAGTGGTAAGGGGGTGGCGAACACTGAAGCTTTCTTT | CASGKGVANTEAFF
few | NA | TRBJ2-7 | TRBV7-9 | TGTGCCAGCAGCACCAACCCAGGCGCGGGACGCCGCAACTACGAGCAGTACTTC | CASSTNPGAGRRNYEQYF
many | NA | TRBJ2-5 | TRBV18 | TGTGCCAGCAGCCCAGTTGGACAAGAGACCCAGTACTTC | CASSPVGQETQYF
many | TRBD1 | TRBJ2-3 | TRBV29-1 | TGCAGCGTTGCGGGACAGTTGCACACAGATACGCAGTATTTT | CSVAGQLHTDTQYF